The rows below give T cell receptor beta chains drawn from one sample of a study of shared clonotypes between healthy human individuals. Clones were read by immunoSEQ multiplex PCR, and TCRdb kept only the in-frame ones, dropping some. The sample includes under 1,100,000 clones, approximately 78% of them seen just once. Sequencing was done on a sample of memory CD4+ T cells from PBMCs. The receptors were sampled from a man between 18 and 35 years old in good health. Some clones in this sample may be carry-over from other donors' samples. Both conserved end residues are part of each CDR3. A D gene is named only where the DNA matches it firmly. Size tells how often a clone was seen (once, few, many) or the class of an expanded clone, and some rows leave it out.

many	NA	TRBV29-1	TRBJ2-2	CSVEGTLNTGELFF	TGCAGCGTTGAAGGGACACTTAACACCGGGGAGCTGTTTTTT
NA	NA	TRBV7-9	TRBJ2-7	CASSRLGDGSYEQYF	TGTGCCAGCTCCCGGCTGGGGGATGGCTCCTACGAGCAGTACTTC
NA	TRBD1	TRBV6-4	TRBJ1-2	CASSDPGDRTGYTF	TGTGCCAGCAGTGACCCGGGGGACAGGACGGGCTACACCTTC
NA	TRBD2	TRBV28	TRBJ2-7	CASSLDLAGGSSEQYF	TGTGCCAGCAGTTTAGACTTAGCGGGAGGGAGTAGCGAGCAGTACTTC
NA	NA	TRBV18	TRBJ2-1	CASSPSDEQFF	TGTGCCAGCTCACCGAGCGATGAGCAGTTCTTC
NA	TRBD1	TRBV4-1	TRBJ1-3	CASSQEGQGISGNTIYF	TGCGCCAGCAGCCAAGAAGGACAGGGTATCTCTGGAAACACCATATATTTT
few	NA	TRBV11-2	TRBJ2-4	CASSSAPEVGIQYF	TGTGCCAGCAGCTCCGCCCCGGAGGTTGGCATTCAGTACTTC
NA	NA	TRBV7-9	TRBJ1-5	CASSHRTSQPQHF	TGTGCCAGCAGCCACAGAACCAGTCAGCCCCAGCATTTT
NA	TRBD2	TRBV9	TRBJ2-3	CASTSSGRSTDTQYF	TGTGCCAGCACTTCTAGCGGGAGATCCACAGATACGCAGTATTTT
NA	NA	TRBV18	TRBJ2-5	CASSPRQSAVEETQYF	TGTGCCAGCTCACCGCGGCAGTCGGCTGTCGAAGAGACCCAGTACTTC
NA	NA	TRBV30	TRBJ1-1	CAWTITANTEAFF	TGTGCCTGGACTATTACAGCGAACACTGAAGCTTTCTTT
NA	NA	TRBV28	TRBJ1-5	CASSLWGAGQPQHF	TGTGCCAGCAGTTTATGGGGCGCGGGTCAGCCCCAGCATTTT
few	TRBD1	TRBV27	TRBJ2-1	CASSSRQGRGEQFF	TGTGCCAGCAGTTCGAGACAGGGCAGGGGTGAGCAGTTCTTC
NA	TRBD2	TRBV28	TRBJ2-1	CASSFPPPGLAANEQFF	TGTGCCAGCAGTTTTCCCCCCCCGGGACTAGCGGCCAATGAGCAGTTCTTC
NA	NA	TRBV5-1	TRBJ2-2	CASSSTAAGELFF	TGCGCCAGCAGCTCAACAGCAGCCGGGGAGCTGTTTTTT
NA	TRBD2	TRBV7-2	TRBJ2-3	CASSLERAGGGTQYF	TGTGCCAGCAGCTTAGAGCGTGCGGGAGGGGGTACGCAGTATTTT
NA	TRBD1	TRBV25-1	TRBJ2-7	CASSEYEGTAYEQYF	TGTGCCAGCAGTGAATATGAGGGGACAGCCTACGAGCAGTACTTC
few	NA	TRBV5-1	TRBJ1-3	CASSLTDSGNTIYF	TGCGCCAGCAGCCTGACAGACTCTGGAAACACCATATATTTT
NA	NA	TRBV7-9	TRBJ2-1	CASRPKGNNEQFF	TGTGCCAGCCGTCCCAAGGGCAACAATGAGCAGTTCTTC
few	NA	TRBV28	TRBJ1-1	CASSLNRAEAFF	TGTGCCAGCAGTTTGAATAGAGCTGAAGCTTTCTTT
once	TRBD1	TRBV28	TRBJ2-7	CATDRGPSYEQYF	TGTGCCACAGACAGGGGGCCCTCCTACGAGCAGTACTTC
NA	NA	TRBV6-5	TRBJ1-2	CASSSRTVSYGYTF	TGTGCCAGCAGTTCCAGGACAGTTTCCTATGGCTACACCTTC
NA	NA	TRBV7-9	TRBJ2-1	CASTLRGDEQFF	TGTGCCAGCACCCTAAGAGGGGATGAGCAGTTCTTC
NA	TRBD1	TRBV2	TRBJ2-1	CASSGQGVNEQFF	TGTGCCAGCAGTGGACAGGGGGTAAATGAGCAGTTCTTC
few	TRBD2	TRBV5-4	TRBJ2-1	CASIAGGNANNEQFF	TGTGCCAGCATCGCGGGGGGAAATGCTAACAATGAGCAGTTCTTC
few	NA	TRBV11-2	TRBJ2-6	CASSLTQGISGANVLTF	TGTGCCAGCAGCTTAACACAGGGAATCTCTGGGGCCAACGTCCTGACTTTC
NA	NA	TRBV6-1	TRBJ1-2	CASSEWGTYGYTF	TGTGCCAGCAGTGAATGGGGAACATATGGCTACACCTTC
few	NA	TRBV27	TRBJ2-6	CASSYSGANVLTF	TGTGCCAGCAGCTACTCTGGGGCCAACGTCCTGACTTTC
NA	TRBD1	TRBV5-1	TRBJ1-1	CASSLVGRGSTEAFF	TGCGCCAGCAGCTTGGTTGGCAGGGGGTCAACTGAAGCTTTCTTT
NA	NA	TRBV25-1	TRBJ1-3	CASSEMASSGNTIYF	TGTGCCAGCAGTGAAATGGCAAGCTCTGGAAACACCATATATTTT
NA	TRBD1	TRBV5-1	TRBJ1-4	CASSPRQGVANEKLFF	TGCGCCAGCAGCCCACGACAGGGAGTAGCTAATGAAAAACTGTTTTTT
NA	TRBD1	TRBV7-2	TRBJ1-2	CASSVTGGAYGYTF	TGTGCCAGCAGCGTAACAGGGGGCGCGTATGGCTACACCTTC
NA	NA	TRBV11-2	TRBJ1-6	CASRGSGVNSPLHF	TGTGCCAGCAGGGGTTCAGGGGTTAATTCACCCCTCCACTTT
once	NA	TRBV15	TRBJ2-5	CATSSDMAGEQGETQYF	TGTGCCACCAGCAGCGATATGGCGGGAGAACAGGGAGAGACCCAGTACTTC
NA	NA	TRBV18	TRBJ1-5	CASSPSRQSMSQHF	TGTGCCAGCTCACCAAGCCGGCAGAGTATGTCCCAGCATTTT
NA	NA	TRBV19	TRBJ2-2	CASSLRLASTGELFF	TGTGCCAGTAGTCTTCGGCTAGCGAGCACCGGGGAGCTGTTTTTT
NA	TRBD1	TRBV7-9	TRBJ1-5	CASSLSGTVNQPQHF	TGTGCCAGCAGCTTAAGCGGGACAGTCAATCAGCCCCAGCATTTT
NA	NA	TRBV7-8	TRBJ2-2	CASSKESGSTGELFF	TGTGCCAGCAGCAAAGAGAGCGGATCCACCGGGGAGCTGTTTTTT
NA	TRBD1	TRBV29-1	TRBJ1-1	CSLRGTGYGDTEAFF	TGCAGCCTTCGAGGGACAGGGTACGGGGACACTGAAGCTTTCTTT
NA	NA	TRBV7-3	TRBJ1-1	CASSLNGGQDTEAFF	TGTGCCAGCAGCTTAAACGGGGGGCAGGACACTGAAGCTTTCTTT
NA	TRBD2	TRBV7-2	TRBJ2-1	CASSLGTSYNEQFF	TGTGCCAGCAGCTTGGGGACTAGTTACAATGAGCAGTTCTTC
NA	NA	TRBV18	TRBJ1-1	CASSPPSRGSGAFF	TGTGCCAGCTCACCCCCGAGTAGGGGTTCGGGGGCTTTCTTT
NA	TRBD2	TRBV4-3	TRBJ2-1	CASSHGGRGNEQFF	TGCGCCAGCAGCCACGGCGGGAGAGGCAATGAGCAGTTCTTC
NA	NA	TRBV10-3	TRBJ1-2	CAISESGYSNGYTF	TGTGCCATCAGTGAGTCGGGGTATTCAAATGGCTACACCTTC
many	TRBD2	TRBV10-3	TRBJ2-1	CAIRGLAANEQFF	TGTGCCATCAGGGGACTAGCGGCGAATGAGCAGTTCTTC
NA	TRBD1	TRBV5-4	TRBJ1-4	CASSTGTDNEKLFF	TGTGCCAGCAGTACGGGGACAGACAATGAAAAACTGTTTTTT
NA	NA	TRBV2	TRBJ1-4	CASREDPGGTNEKLFF	TGTGCCAGCAGGGAGGATCCGGGTGGGACTAATGAAAAACTGTTTTTT